Listed below are T cell receptor beta chains from one sample, sequenced in a study of blood T cell repertoires in COVID-19. This table comes from immunoSEQ multiplex PCR, and its TCRdb copy is limited to in-frame clones, with some not included. Of about 66,000 clones in the sample, approximately 88% are singletons; the top ten hold about 6.4%. Material for sequencing was peripheral blood. Receptors originate from a woman in her 70s with acute or convalescent COVID-19. Both conserved end residues are part of each CDR3. D genes are given only for firm matches.

j_gene | v_gene | d_gene | CDR3aa
TRBJ1-1 | TRBV19 | TRBD1 | CASSIPTGGDDTEAFF
TRBJ2-5 | TRBV9 | . | CASSVGRNQETQYF
TRBJ2-1 | TRBV27 | TRBD2 | CASRPIGLAGGPAFNEQFF
TRBJ1-5 | TRBV2 | TRBD1 | CASSEGDRMRQPQHF
TRBJ2-3 | TRBV28 | . | CASKTGGQSTDTQYF
TRBJ1-1 | TRBV7-9 | TRBD1 | CASSFDRGRAFF
TRBJ2-6 | TRBV7-2 | . | CASSLGSGSGANVLTF
TRBJ1-4 | TRBV4-1 | TRBD1 | CASSHPLRDRGSEKLFF
TRBJ2-7 | TRBV5-4 | TRBD2 | CASSLDPSGGSYEQYF
TRBJ1-2 | TRBV2 | TRBD1 | CASTVTGGGYGYTF
TRBJ1-5 | TRBV7-2 | . | CASSLWTGIDGPQHF
TRBJ2-3 | TRBV28 | . | CAGGLTLSDTQYF
TRBJ1-3 | TRBV30 | . | CAWSVQDRGSTIYF
TRBJ1-2 | TRBV28 | TRBD1 | CASSFQGAAFGYTF
TRBJ2-3 | TRBV2 | . | CASSDQARDTQYF
TRBJ2-5 | TRBV29-1 | . | CSAEALGETQYF
TRBJ2-5 | TRBV24-1 | TRBD2 | CATSYSGVETQYF
TRBJ1-4 | TRBV6-1 | . | CASSDRPFNEKLFF
TRBJ2-7 | TRBV15 | TRBD1 | CATSRGTGTYEQYF
TRBJ1-2 | TRBV6-6 | TRBD1 | CASSYPGQVNGYTF
TRBJ2-1 | TRBV18 | . | CASSPPSSTDRSYNEQFF
TRBJ1-3 | TRBV18 | TRBD1 | CASSPQNGQGLGNTIYF
TRBJ1-2 | TRBV9 | . | CASSVPGGSSNYGYTF
TRBJ1-2 | TRBV6-5 | . | CASSYLGQLNYGYTF
TRBJ1-1 | TRBV28 | . | CASSSVNTEAFF
TRBJ2-1 | TRBV14 | TRBD2 | CASSPLAGSYGNEQFF
TRBJ1-5 | TRBV19 | TRBD1 | CASGTVSNQPQHF
TRBJ1-1 | TRBV5-1 | TRBD1 | CASSLGGTGGRKDTEAFF
TRBJ1-4 | TRBV15 | TRBD1 | CATSGLPGQHNEKLFF
TRBJ2-3 | TRBV5-1 | TRBD2 | CASSSTLAGSTDTQYF
TRBJ2-7 | TRBV5-8 | . | CASSLRLVYEQYF
TRBJ2-7 | TRBV20-1 | TRBD2 | CSASPLTSGSYEQYF
TRBJ1-4 | TRBV18 | TRBD1 | CASSPNRGEKLFF
TRBJ2-7 | TRBV28 | TRBD1 | CASSPGGKGYEQYF
TRBJ2-1 | TRBV7-9 | TRBD1 | CASSFPMTGASVNEQFF
TRBJ1-1 | TRBV7-9 | . | CASSSWTEANTEAFF
TRBJ2-1 | TRBV7-3 | . | CASSSSSYNEQFF